These 21 T cell receptor beta chains share one sample of origin, sequenced in a study of T cells in Graves' hyperthyroidism and ophthalmopathy. Researchers took RNA transcripts and amplified the TCR beta CDR3 regions from them. TCR CDR3 underwent first-round RT-PCR with the HTBI primer set. TCRdb fed the multiplex PCR reads into MiXCR, producing one record per CDR3 protein. The sample shows roughly 200,000 distinct CDR3 sequences, approximately 16% of them seen only once. Sequencing used blood. The receptors derive from a woman aged 45 to 65 with Graves' hyperthyroidism.

The gene calls are TRBV20-1 and TRBJ2-7; possibly TRBD1 or TRBD2 for D (5 bases each). Trimming took off 6 bases at V and 0 bases at J, with 6 bases between the two ends. The V gene's germline CDR1 is DFQATT and CDR2 SNEGSKA (reference sequence). CDR3 length: 11 amino acids. The CDR3 DNA sequence: TGCAGTGCGGGGGACTCCTACGAGCAGTACTTC. It specifies CSAGDSYEQYF.

This clonotype was recorded at least ten times. This chain uses TRBV28 with TRBJ2-1; no clear D. Trimming removed 1 base from V and 9 bases from J, with 7 bases in between. The germline CDR1 and CDR2 sequences are MDHEN and SYDVKM. The CDR3 loop spans 12 amino acids. The CDR3 sequence is CASSLLGSEQFF. In DNA, the CDR3 is TGTGCCAGCAGTTTATTGGGTTCTGAGCAGTTCTTC.

This sequence joins TRBV7-8 and TRBJ2-3; D is uncertain. CDR3 length: 13 amino acids. Germline V gene data show CDR1 as SGHVS and CDR2 as FQNEAQ. With 2 bases removed from V and 7 bases from J, the gap between germline ends came to 10 bases. The CDR3 spells CASSLSTGNTQYF. CDR3 bases: TGTGCCAGCAGCTTATCCACCGGAAATACGCAGTATTTT.

The table lists this clonotype with a few counts. V is TRBV6-1 and J is TRBJ1-1, with a possible D match to TRBD1 (5 bases). The V gene's germline CDR1 is MNHNS and CDR2 SASEGT. CDR3 size: 15 residues. V was pared by 6 bases and J by 5 bases, with 19 bases between. CDR3 bases: TGTGCCAGCAGGAACCCCTGGGGGTTGACAACTGAAGCTTTCTTT. It translates to CASRNPWGLTTEAFF.

This clonotype showed up many times. The chain links TRBV20-1 to TRBJ1-1; D gene uncertain. CDR1 is DFQATT and CDR2 is SNEGSKA in the germline V gene (reference sequence). This CDR3 contains 11 residues. V lost 5 bases to trimming and J lost 7 bases, with 11 bases between them. The CDR3 nucleotides read TGCAGTGCTTCTTCGGCAGATGAAGCTTTCTTT. This sequence encodes CSASSADEAFF.

With regard to this clonotype: It may be a read error: a sequence one base away is much more abundant. The CDR3 carries no conserved terminal phenylalanine or tryptophan, so it likely arises from a read error. The CDR3 region has the DNA TGCAGTGCTAGTGCTAGCGGGAGGTACGAGCAGTACCTC. Protein: CSASASGRYEQYL. The chain employs TRBV20-1 and TRBJ2-7; TRBD2 matches 11 bases. The junction had 2 bases not matched to a gene; V was cut back by 3 bases and J by 4 bases. Per the germline V gene, CDR1 is DFQATT and CDR2 is SNEGSKA (reference sequence). The CDR3 contains 13 residues.

This clonotype was detected ten times or more. A much larger clone lies a single base off, so this may be a read error. The chain links TRBV6-1 to TRBJ2-7; TRBD2 agrees at 11 bases. V trimming: 5 bases; J trimming: 3 bases; junction bases outside the gene matches: 3. CDR1 and CDR2 from the germline V gene are MNHNS and SASEGT. There are 14 residues in the CDR3. CDR3 nucleotide sequence: TGTGCCAGCAGTACCGGGACTAGCGGCTACGAGCAGTACTTC. It codes for CASSTGTSGYEQYF.

The chain has TRBV20-1 and TRBJ2-7; D might be TRBD2 (7 bases). CDR1 and CDR2 from the germline V gene are DFQATT and SNEGSKA (reference sequence). This CDR3 has 17 residues. Trimming removed 6 bases at V and 2 bases at J, with 26 bases between. The CDR3, as DNA: TGCAGTGCCTCCGGCGGGGGCGTGGGACTTACGACCTACGAGCAGTACTTC. Its protein product is CSASGGGVGLTTYEQYF.

This clonotype was detected many times. V usage is TRBV28 and J usage is TRBJ1-1, with D unclear. This CDR3 has 13 residues. V lost 2 bases and J 2 bases, leaving 6 bases between the germline ends. From germline, CDR1 is MDHEN and CDR2 SYDVKM. CDR3: CASSLITNTEAFF. CDR3 nucleotide sequence: TGTGCCAGCAGTTTAATTACCAACACTGAAGCTTTCTTT.

This clonotype was counted many times. The chain combines TRBV12-3 or TRBV12-4 with TRBJ2-4; D ambiguous. Trimming left V 5 bases short and J 6 bases short, with 17 bases between. The CDR3 runs to 15 residues. CDR3 residues: CASSAPTLSSNIQYF. CDR3 DNA sequence: TGTGCCAGCAGTGCCCCTACCCTCTCCTCAAACATTCAGTACTTC.

The sample holds a few counts of this clonotype. The genes are TRBV5-1 and TRBJ2-5; tentative D call: TRBD1 (5 bases). From germline, CDR1 is SGHRS and CDR2 YFSETQ. V was trimmed by 5 bases and J by 2 bases, leaving 13 bases between them. CDR3 size: 14 residues. This CDR3 reads CASSSRRGQETQYF. CDR3 DNA: TGCGCCAGCAGTAGTCGAAGGGGTCAAGAGACCCAGTACTTC.

This chain joins TRBV10-1 and TRBJ1-4; 12 nucleotides line up with TRBD1. V trimming: 4 bases; J trimming: 7 bases; junction bases outside the gene matches: 1. Germline V gene sequence: CDR1 WNHNN, CDR2 SYGVQD (reference sequence). CDR3 length: 14 amino acids. The CDR3 here is CASSGDRGLEKLFF. In nucleotides, the CDR3 is TGCGCCAGCAGTGGGGACAGGGGGCTTGAAAAACTGTTTTTT.

The gene calls are TRBV30 and TRBJ1-1, with D possibly matching TRBD1 (5 bases). Trimming cost V 4 bases and J 1 base, with 13 bases left between them. Germline V gives CDR1 GTSNPN, CDR2 SVGIG (reference sequence). The CDR3 extends over 14 amino acids. This CDR3 reads CAWTNGHPNTEAFF. The CDR3 DNA reads TGTGCCTGGACCAATGGACACCCGAACACTGAAGCTTTCTTT.

The V and J genes are TRBV3-1 and TRBJ2-7, with D uncertain. The germline V gene encodes CDR1 LGHDT and CDR2 YNNKEL (reference sequence). This CDR3 region has 17 residues. Trimming cost V 2 bases and J 5 bases, with 22 bases left between them. The CDR3 reads CASSQSPWRNDRDEQYF. For the CDR3, the DNA is TGTGCCAGCAGCCAATCCCCCTGGCGCAACGATAGGGACGAGCAGTACTTC.

This clonotype has a count of ten or more. The CDR3 is CASGAEMGNQPQHF. CDR3 in DNA: TGTGCCAGCGGGGCGGAGATGGGCAATCAGCCCCAGCATTTT. This sequence joins TRBV2 and TRBJ1-5, with D possibly being TRBD1 (5 bases). This CDR3 comprises 14 residues. Germline assignment: CDR1 SNHLY and CDR2 FYNNEI. The V and J ends lost 8 bases and 2 bases respectively, with 13 bases between them.

This clonotype was picked up many times. The chain uses TRBV3-1 and TRBJ1-2, with a tentative D call TRBD1 (6 bases). Deletions cut 0 bases from V and 6 bases from J, with 11 bases between. The CDR3 length is 14 residues. Looked up from germline, CDR1 is LGHDT and CDR2 is YNNKEL (reference sequence). The CDR3 sequence is CASSQDGQGNGYTF. In nucleotides, the CDR3 is TGTGCCAGCAGCCAAGATGGGCAGGGGAATGGCTACACCTTC. The full variable domain, in which reference TRBV3-1 and TRBJ1-2 provide the parts outside the CDR3, is DTAVSQTPKYLVTQMGNDKSIKCEQNLGHDTMYWYKQDSKKFLKIMFSYNNKELIINETVPNRFSPKSPDKAHLNLHINSLELGDSAVYFCASSQDGQGNGYTFGSGTRLTVV.

This clonotype came up many times. The chain recombines TRBV5-1 with TRBJ1-1; 7 bases align to TRBD1. V lost 4 bases and J lost 5; bases outside the gene matches: 8. Germline CDR1 SGHRS, CDR2 YFSETQ. The CDR3 covers 14 residues. The CDR3 DNA is TGCGCCAGCAGCGAAAACAGGGGTGGGACTGAAGCTTTCTTT. Residues: CASSENRGGTEAFF.

This sequence joins TRBV4-1 and TRBJ2-7; possible D gene TRBD2, 6 bases. Trimming took 1 base from V and 2 from J, leaving 18 bases between them. The CDR3 is 17 residues long. Per the germline V gene, CDR1 is MGHRA and CDR2 is YSYEKL. The CDR3 protein is CASSQVGRLSGPYEQYF. The DNA for the CDR3 is TGCGCCAGCAGCCAAGTAGGGAGGCTTTCTGGCCCCTACGAGCAGTACTTC.

To note about this clonotype: This may be a read error: a much more frequent sequence differs by one nucleotide. The rearrangement links TRBV7-8 to TRBJ2-2; 10 bases fit TRBD2. There are 14 residues in the CDR3. The V gene's germline CDR1 is SGHVS and CDR2 FQNEAQ. CDR3 sequence: CVSSLAGGSGELFF. The CDR3, as DNA: TGTGTCAGCAGCTTAGCGGGGGGATCCGGGGAGCTGTTTTTT.

This rearrangement joins TRBV7-2 to TRBJ2-5; D perhaps matches TRBD1 (5 bases). Trimming took off 7 bases at V and 3 bases at J, with 15 bases between the two ends. The germline gives CDR1 SGHTA, CDR2 FQGNSA. CDR3 length: 14 residues. DNA of the CDR3: TGTGCCAGCAATCTTGGGGCCAGGGAAGAGACCCAGTACTTC. Its protein is CASNLGAREETQYF.

The J gene is TRBJ2-5, the V gene TRBV5-1; 10 bases are a match to TRBD1. The CDR3 has 16 amino acids. Germline values: CDR1 SGHRS, CDR2 YFSETQ. Losses at the gene ends were 3 bases for V and 13 bases for J; bases not matched to a gene: 18. The CDR3 region is CASSSGTGVSWTVWYF. CDR3 nucleotides: TGCGCCAGCAGCTCTGGGACAGGGGTGAGTTGGACGGTGTGGTACTTC.